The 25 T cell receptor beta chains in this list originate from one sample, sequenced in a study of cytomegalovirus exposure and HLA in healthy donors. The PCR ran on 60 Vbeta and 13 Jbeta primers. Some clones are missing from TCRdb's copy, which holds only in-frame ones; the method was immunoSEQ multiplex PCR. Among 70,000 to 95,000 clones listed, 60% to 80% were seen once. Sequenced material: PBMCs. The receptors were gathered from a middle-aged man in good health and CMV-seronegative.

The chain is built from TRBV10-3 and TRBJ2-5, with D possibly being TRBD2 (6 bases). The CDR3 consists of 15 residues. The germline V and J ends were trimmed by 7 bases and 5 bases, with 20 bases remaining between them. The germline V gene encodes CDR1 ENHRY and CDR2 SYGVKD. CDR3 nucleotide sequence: TGTGCCATCACCCCTGGGGTAGCGGAAGGGGAGACCCAGTACTTC. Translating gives CAITPGVAEGETQYF.

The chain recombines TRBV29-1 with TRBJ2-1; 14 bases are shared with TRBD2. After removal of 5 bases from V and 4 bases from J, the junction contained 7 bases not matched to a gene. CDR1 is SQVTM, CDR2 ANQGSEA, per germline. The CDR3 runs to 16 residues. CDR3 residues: CSVTSGTSGGYNEQFF. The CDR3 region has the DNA TGCAGCGTTACTTCCGGGACTAGCGGGGGATACAATGAGCAGTTCTTC.

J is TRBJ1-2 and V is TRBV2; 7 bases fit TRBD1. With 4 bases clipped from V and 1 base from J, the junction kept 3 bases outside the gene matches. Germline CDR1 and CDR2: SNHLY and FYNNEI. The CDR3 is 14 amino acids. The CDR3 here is CASSGQGFNYGYTF. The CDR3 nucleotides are TGTGCCAGCAGTGGACAGGGATTTAACTATGGCTACACCTTC.

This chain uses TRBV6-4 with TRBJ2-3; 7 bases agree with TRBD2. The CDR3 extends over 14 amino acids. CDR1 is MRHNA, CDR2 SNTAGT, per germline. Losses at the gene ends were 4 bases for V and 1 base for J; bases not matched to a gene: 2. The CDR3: CASSATSGTDTQYF. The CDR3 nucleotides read TGTGCCAGCAGTGCAACTAGCGGCACAGATACGCAGTATTTT.

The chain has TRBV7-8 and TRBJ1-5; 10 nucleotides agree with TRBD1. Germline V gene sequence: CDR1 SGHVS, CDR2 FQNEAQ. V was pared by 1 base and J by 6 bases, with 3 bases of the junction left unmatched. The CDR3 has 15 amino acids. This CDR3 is CASSLGQGAVQPQHF. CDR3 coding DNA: TGTGCCAGCAGCTTAGGACAGGGGGCGGTTCAGCCCCAGCATTTT.

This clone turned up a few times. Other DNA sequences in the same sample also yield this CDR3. The CDR3 DNA follows: TGTGCCAGCTCACCGCAGCGTACTGAAGCTTTCTTT. This sequence encodes CASSPQRTEAFF. The gene calls are TRBV18 and TRBJ1-1; no reliable D call. The germline CDR1 and CDR2 sequences are KGHSH and LQKENI. The CDR3 is 12 residues long. V gave up 3 bases and J gave up 5 bases, with 7 bases separating them.

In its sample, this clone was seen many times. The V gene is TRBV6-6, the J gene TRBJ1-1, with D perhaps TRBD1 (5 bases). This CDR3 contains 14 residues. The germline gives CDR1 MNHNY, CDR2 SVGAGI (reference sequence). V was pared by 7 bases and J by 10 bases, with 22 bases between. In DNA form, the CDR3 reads TGTGCCAGCAACCAAGGACGGACGGGAGGGGTAGCTTTCTTT. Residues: CASNQGRTGGVAFF.

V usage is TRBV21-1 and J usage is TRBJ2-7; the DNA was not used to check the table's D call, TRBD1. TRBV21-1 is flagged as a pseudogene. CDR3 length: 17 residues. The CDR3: CASSNEQGSPFSYEQYF. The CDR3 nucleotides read TGTGCCAGCAGCAACGAACAGGGCTCCCCTTTCTCCTACGAGCAGTACTTC.

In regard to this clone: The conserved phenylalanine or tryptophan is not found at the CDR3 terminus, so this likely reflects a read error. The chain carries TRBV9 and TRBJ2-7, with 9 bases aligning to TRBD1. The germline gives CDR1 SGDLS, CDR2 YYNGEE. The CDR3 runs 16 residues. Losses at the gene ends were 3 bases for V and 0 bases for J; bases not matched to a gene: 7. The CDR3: CASSGGVGQGSYEQYL. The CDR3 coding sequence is TGTGCCAGCAGCGGGGGGGTGGGACAGGGCTCCTACGAGCAGTACCTC.

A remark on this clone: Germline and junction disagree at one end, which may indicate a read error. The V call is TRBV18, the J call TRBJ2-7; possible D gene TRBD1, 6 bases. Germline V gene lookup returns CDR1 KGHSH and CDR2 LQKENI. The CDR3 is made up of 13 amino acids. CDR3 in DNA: TGTGCCAGCTCACCTACGACCTACGGGACAACGAGCTTC. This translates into CASSPTTYGTTSF.

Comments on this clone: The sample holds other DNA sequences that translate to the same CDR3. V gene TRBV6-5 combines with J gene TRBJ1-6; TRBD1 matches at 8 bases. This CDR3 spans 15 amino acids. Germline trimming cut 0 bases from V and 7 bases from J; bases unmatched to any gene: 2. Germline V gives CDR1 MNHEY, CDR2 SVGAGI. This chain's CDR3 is CASSYSGTGNSPLHF. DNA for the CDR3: TGTGCCAGCAGTTACTCAGGGACAGGCAATTCACCCCTCCACTTT.

The CDR3 nucleotides are TGTGCCAGTAGTATAGAGGCCAGGGCCGATTCACCCCTCCACTTT. This encodes CASSIEARADSPLHF. The gene calls are TRBV19 and TRBJ1-6, with D possibly matching TRBD1 (5 bases). Trimming shortened V by 0 bases and J by 8 bases, and 11 bases separated the two germline ends. Germline V gene sequence: CDR1 LNHDA, CDR2 SQIVND (reference sequence). This CDR3 spans 15 amino acids.

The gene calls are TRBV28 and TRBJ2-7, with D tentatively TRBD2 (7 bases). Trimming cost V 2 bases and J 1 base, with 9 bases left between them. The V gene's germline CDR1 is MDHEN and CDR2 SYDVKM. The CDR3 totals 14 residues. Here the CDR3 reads CASSLAGASYEQYF. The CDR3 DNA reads TGTGCCAGCAGTTTAGCGGGGGCTTCCTACGAGCAGTACTTC. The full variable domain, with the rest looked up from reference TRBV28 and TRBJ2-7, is DVKVTQSSRYLVKRTGEKVFLECVQDMDHENMFWYRQDPGLGLRLIYFSYDVKMKEKGDIPEGYSVSREKKERFSLILESASTNQTSMYLCASSLAGASYEQYFGPGTRLTVT.

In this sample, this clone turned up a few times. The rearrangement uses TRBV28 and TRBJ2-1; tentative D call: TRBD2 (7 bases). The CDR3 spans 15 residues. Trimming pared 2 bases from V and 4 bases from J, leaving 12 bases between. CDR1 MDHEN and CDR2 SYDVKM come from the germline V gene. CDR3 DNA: TGTGCCAGCAGTTTAGGAGGGGGGGCGTACAATGAGCAGTTCTTC. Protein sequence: CASSLGGGAYNEQFF.

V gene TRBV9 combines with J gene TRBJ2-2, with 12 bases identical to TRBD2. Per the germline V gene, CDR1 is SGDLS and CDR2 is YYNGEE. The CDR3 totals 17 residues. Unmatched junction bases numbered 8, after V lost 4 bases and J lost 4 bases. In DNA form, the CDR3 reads TGTGCCAGCAGCAAGACTAGCGGGGGTCGTTCCACCGGGGAGCTGTTTTTT. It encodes CASSKTSGGRSTGELFF.

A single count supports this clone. The DNA of the CDR3 is TGTGCCAGCAGCCCGACGGGACTAGCCGGCTCTGGGGCCAACGTCCTGACTTTC. This gives the protein CASSPTGLAGSGANVLTF. The rearrangement uses TRBV9 and TRBJ2-6, with TRBD2 identical over 9 bases. This CDR3 region has 18 residues. The J segment lost 0 bases and the V segment lost 4 bases, leaving 8 bases of the junction unmatched. CDR1 and CDR2 from the germline V gene are SGDLS and YYNGEE.

The DNA of the CDR3 is TGTGCCAGCAGAGGACAGGGGGCGAGGCAGCCCCAGCATTTT. Protein sequence: CASRGQGARQPQHF. This chain uses TRBV28 with TRBJ1-5; TRBD1 matches 11 bases. From germline, CDR1 is MDHEN and CDR2 SYDVKM. There are 14 residues in the CDR3. V lost 6 bases to trimming and J lost 7 bases; unmatched junction nucleotides: 5.

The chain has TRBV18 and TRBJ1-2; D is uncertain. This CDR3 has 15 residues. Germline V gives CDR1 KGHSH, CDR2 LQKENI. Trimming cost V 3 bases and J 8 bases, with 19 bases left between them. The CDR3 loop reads CASSPLARREGGYTF. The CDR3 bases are TGTGCCAGCTCACCCCTGGCCCGGCGGGAAGGCGGCTACACCTTC. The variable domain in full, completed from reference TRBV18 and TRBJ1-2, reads NAGVMQNPRHLVRRRGQEARLRCSPMKGHSHVYWYRQLPEEGLKFMVYLQKENIIDESGMPKERFSAEFPKEGPSILRIQQVVRGDSAAYFCASSPLARREGGYTFGSGTRLTVV.

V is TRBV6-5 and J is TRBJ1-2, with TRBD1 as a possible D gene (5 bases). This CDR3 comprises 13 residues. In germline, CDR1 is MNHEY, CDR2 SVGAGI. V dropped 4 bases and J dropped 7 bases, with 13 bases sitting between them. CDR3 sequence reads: CASSSIGASGYTF. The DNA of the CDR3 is TGTGCCAGCAGTTCTATAGGGGCTAGTGGCTACACCTTC.

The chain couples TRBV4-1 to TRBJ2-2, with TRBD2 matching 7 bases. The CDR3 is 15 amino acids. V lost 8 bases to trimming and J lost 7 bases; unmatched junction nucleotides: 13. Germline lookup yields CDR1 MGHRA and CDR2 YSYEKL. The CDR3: CASREGGARNGELFF. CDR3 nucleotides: TGCGCCAGCCGCGAGGGAGGGGCCCGGAACGGGGAGCTGTTTTTT.

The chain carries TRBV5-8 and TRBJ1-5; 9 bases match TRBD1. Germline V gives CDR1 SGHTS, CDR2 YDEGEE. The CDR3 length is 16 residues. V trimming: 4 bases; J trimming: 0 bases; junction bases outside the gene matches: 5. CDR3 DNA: TGTGCCAGCAGCGTGGGGACAGGGTCTAGCAATCAGCCCCAGCATTTT. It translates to CASSVGTGSSNQPQHF.

DNA of the CDR3: TGTGCCAGCAGGTTACAGGGTGTTAAAGAGACCCAGTACTTC. Amino acids: CASRLQGVKETQYF. The chain employs TRBV5-4 and TRBJ2-5, with D possibly TRBD1 on 6 matching bases. CDR1 and CDR2 from the germline V gene are SGHNT and YYREEE (reference sequence). The CDR3 runs 14 residues. V lost 5 bases and J lost 3, with 14 bases in between.

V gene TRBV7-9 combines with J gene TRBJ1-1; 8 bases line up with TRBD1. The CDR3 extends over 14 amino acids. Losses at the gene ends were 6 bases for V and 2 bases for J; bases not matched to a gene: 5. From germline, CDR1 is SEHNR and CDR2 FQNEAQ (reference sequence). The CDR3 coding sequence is TGTGCCAGCAGGCAAGACAGGGGAAACACTGAAGCTTTCTTT. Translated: CASRQDRGNTEAFF.

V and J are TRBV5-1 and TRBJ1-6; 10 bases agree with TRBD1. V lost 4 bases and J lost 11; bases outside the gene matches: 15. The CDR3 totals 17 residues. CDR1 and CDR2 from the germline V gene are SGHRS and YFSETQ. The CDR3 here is CASSTQTGTGVSTPLHF. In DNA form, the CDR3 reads TGCGCCAGCAGCACACAAACCGGGACAGGGGTATCTACACCCCTCCACTTT.

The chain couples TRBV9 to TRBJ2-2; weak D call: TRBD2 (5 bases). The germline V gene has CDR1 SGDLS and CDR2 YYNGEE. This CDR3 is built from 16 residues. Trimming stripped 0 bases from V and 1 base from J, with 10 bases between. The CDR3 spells CASSVGSAVNTGELFF. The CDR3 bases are TGTGCCAGCAGCGTAGGGTCAGCGGTGAACACCGGGGAGCTGTTTTTT. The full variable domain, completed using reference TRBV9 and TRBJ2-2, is DSGVTQTPKHLITATGQRVTLRCSPRSGDLSVYWYQQSLDQGLQFLIQYYNGEERAKGNILERFSAQQFPDLHSELNLSSLELGDSALYFCASSVGSAVNTGELFFGEGSRLTVL.